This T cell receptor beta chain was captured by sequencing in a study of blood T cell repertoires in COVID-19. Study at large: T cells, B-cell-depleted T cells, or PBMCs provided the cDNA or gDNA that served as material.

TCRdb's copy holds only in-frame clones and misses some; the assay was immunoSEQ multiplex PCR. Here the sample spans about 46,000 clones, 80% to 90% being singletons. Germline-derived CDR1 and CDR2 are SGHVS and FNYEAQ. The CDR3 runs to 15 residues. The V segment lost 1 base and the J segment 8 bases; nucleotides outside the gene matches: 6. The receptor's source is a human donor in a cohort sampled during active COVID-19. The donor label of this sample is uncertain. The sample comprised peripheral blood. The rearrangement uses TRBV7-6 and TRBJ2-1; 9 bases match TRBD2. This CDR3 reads CASSLEAGGPDEQFF. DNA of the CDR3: TGTGCCAGCAGCTTAGAGGCGGGGGGGCCGGATGAGCAGTTCTTC.